The 21 T cell receptor beta chains below come from one sample, sequenced in a study of T cells in Graves' hyperthyroidism and ophthalmopathy. There were TCR beta CDR3 regions amplified from RNA transcripts. When the TCR CDR3 underwent first-round RT-PCR, the HTBI primer set was used. TCRdb passed the multiplex PCR reads through MiXCR, listing each CDR3 protein once. The repertoire holds around 300,000 distinct CDR3 sequences, with roughly an eighth as singletons. Material for sequencing was blood. These receptors were taken from a middle-aged woman with Graves' ophthalmopathy.

This clonotype was seen more than once but under ten times. The chain uses TRBV4-2 and TRBJ1-5; D call uncertain. The CDR3 has 16 amino acids. Germline V gene sequence: CDR1 LGHNA, CDR2 YNFKEQ. The V gene lost 1 base and the J gene lost 6 bases, with 16 bases spanning the gap. As DNA, the CDR3 is TGTGCCAGCAGCCAAGTGAGTTTTGGCAATAGTCAGCCCCAGCATTTT. Translation: CASSQVSFGNSQPQHF.

This clonotype was observed at least ten times. This rearrangement joins TRBV20-1 to TRBJ1-1; D uncertain. V dropped 3 bases and J dropped 3 bases, with 11 bases sitting between them. Germline V gene data show CDR1 as DFQATT and CDR2 as SNEGSKA (reference sequence). This CDR3 is 13 amino acids long. The CDR3 bases are TGCAGTGCTAGCAAATACCGGGACACTGAAGCTTTCTTT. Protein: CSASKYRDTEAFF.

With respect to this clonotype: One end of the junction fails to match germline, which may point to a read error. The V call is TRBV15, the J call TRBJ1-2; D possibly corresponds to TRBD1 (5 bases). Germline CDR1 reads LNHNV; CDR2 reads YYDKDF (reference sequence). This CDR3 is built from 14 residues. CDR3: CAASRAGRGRGYTF. CDR3 coding DNA: TGTGCCGCCAGCAGAGCGGGGCGAGGTCGAGGCTACACCTTC.

This clonotype was seen repeatedly, ten times or more. The chain links TRBV20-1 to TRBJ2-7; 8 bases match TRBD1. CDR1 DFQATT and CDR2 SNEGSKA come from the germline V gene (reference sequence). The ends lost 3 bases at V and 1 base at J; junction bases unmatched: 5. CDR3 size: 14 residues. DNA of the CDR3: TGCAGTGCTAGGAAGGACAGGGCTTCCTACGAGCAGTACTTC. Its protein is CSARKDRASYEQYF.

This clonotype was seen more than once but under ten times. It is likely a read error, because the conserved phenylalanine at the end of the CDR3 is missing. This chain joins TRBV19 and TRBJ2-2; D not resolved. This CDR3 is built from 14 residues. Per the germline V gene, CDR1 is LNHDA and CDR2 is SQIVND (reference sequence). Trimming removed 1 base from V and 6 bases from J, with 9 bases in between. CDR3 in DNA: TGTGCCAGTAGTATAGGCCGGGCCCCCGGGGAGCTGTTTCTT. It translates to CASSIGRAPGELFL.

This chain joins TRBV29-1 and TRBJ2-1; the match to TRBD1 covers 7 bases. The CDR3 has 11 residues. V lost 5 bases and J lost 12; bases outside the gene matches: 7. CDR1 is SQVTM and CDR2 is ANQGSEA in the germline V gene. This chain's CDR3 is CSVWVKGAQFF. The CDR3 nucleotides are TGCAGCGTTTGGGTAAAGGGGGCGCAGTTCTTC.

This clonotype was counted ten times or more. The genes are TRBV2 and TRBJ1-4; 8 bases are a match to TRBD1. The CDR3 totals 14 residues. CDR1 SNHLY and CDR2 FYNNEI come from the germline V gene. J lost 5 bases, V lost 7 bases, and 6 bases had no gene match. CDR3 DNA: TGTGCCAGCAACTTGGACAGGGTAAATGAAAAACTGTTTTTT. This gives the protein CASNLDRVNEKLFF.

This clonotype was seen many times. This sequence joins TRBV15 and TRBJ2-6; 10 bases agree with TRBD1. Germline V CDR1 and CDR2: LNHNV, YYDKDF (reference sequence). The trim removed 10 bases at V and 3 bases at J, leaving 3 bases unmatched. The CDR3 runs to 14 residues. The CDR3 nucleotides are TGTGCCAGCGGACAGGGGGTTGGGGCCAACGTCCTGACTTTC. It translates to CASGQGVGANVLTF.

This clonotype has at least ten counts. V is TRBV7-8 and J is TRBJ2-5, with D possibly TRBD1 on 5 matching bases. Germline V gives CDR1 SGHVS, CDR2 FQNEAQ. This CDR3 has 14 residues. Trimming stripped 1 base from V and 4 bases from J, with 10 bases between. The CDR3 is CASSLGQGAETQYF. The CDR3 coding sequence is TGTGCCAGCAGCTTAGGGCAGGGTGCAGAGACCCAGTACTTC.

This clonotype was recorded a few times. The chain employs TRBV20-1 and TRBJ2-1; 12 bases map to TRBD2. Germline CDR1 reads DFQATT; CDR2 reads SNEGSKA (reference sequence). V was pared by 5 bases and J by 14 bases, with 7 bases of the junction left unmatched. This CDR3 is 12 amino acids long. The CDR3 DNA is TGCAGTGCTGGGGGGCTAGCGGGGGGGGAGTTCTTC. Its protein product is CSAGGLAGGEFF.

The table lists this clonotype with many counts. This chain links TRBV12-3 or TRBV12-4 with TRBJ1-4; tentatively, D is TRBD1 (6 bases). The length of the CDR3 is 17 residues. Trimming removed 3 bases at V and 8 bases at J, with 22 bases between. CDR3 bases: TGTGCCAGCAGTTTGCAGGGGTCGAACTCGATCCTCGAAAAACTGTTTTTT. This encodes CASSLQGSNSILEKLFF.

V is TRBV12-3 or TRBV12-4 and J is TRBJ2-1; either TRBD1 or TRBD2 may supply D (7 bases each). Trimming shortened V by 3 bases and J by 12 bases, and 18 bases separated the two germline ends. The CDR3 length is 14 residues. Here the CDR3 DNA reads TGTGCCAGCAGTTTCAGGGGGGCGGGAGCTTGGCAGTTCTTC. This sequence encodes CASSFRGAGAWQFF.

This clonotype was counted at least ten times. The V call is TRBV28, the J call TRBJ1-5; perhaps TRBD1 as D (6 bases). V was shortened by 6 bases and J by 11 bases, with 20 bases between the two germline ends. The CDR3 spans 14 residues. Germline CDR1 is MDHEN and CDR2 is SYDVKM. The CDR3 DNA is TGTGCCAGCAGCAAGGGGGTCGACGCCAGGGCCCAGCATTTT. This gives the protein CASSKGVDARAQHF.

This clonotype was observed many times. The chain links TRBV2 to TRBJ1-2; possibly TRBD1 for D (5 bases). In germline, CDR1 is SNHLY, CDR2 FYNNEI. The CDR3 extends over 14 amino acids. The V gene lost 7 bases and the J gene lost 2 bases, with 14 bases spanning the gap. The CDR3 DNA reads as TGTGCCAGCATTAGGGACCTTTGGAACTATGGCTACACCTTC. It specifies CASIRDLWNYGYTF.

This clonotype was picked up many times. The chain is built from TRBV12-5 and TRBJ2-1, with D possibly being TRBD2 (6 bases). Germline-derived CDR1 and CDR2 are LGHNT and FRNRAP. V lost 2 bases, J lost 3 bases, and 20 bases lay in between. The CDR3 loop spans 18 amino acids. The CDR3 DNA reads as TGTGCTAGTGGTTTGATCTCCCAAGCCGGGACTGACTACAATGAGCAGTTCTTC. Translating gives CASGLISQAGTDYNEQFF.

This chain uses TRBV2 with TRBJ2-7; D possibly matches TRBD1 or TRBD2 (5 bases each). The V end lost 6 bases, the J end lost 7 bases, and 16 bases lay between the germline ends. CDR1 is SNHLY and CDR2 is FYNNEI in the germline V gene. CDR3 size: 13 residues. CDR3 in amino acids: CASSPTGPGEQYF. CDR3 DNA sequence: TGTGCCAGCAGCCCGACGGGGCCGGGGGAGCAGTACTTC.

In this sample, this clonotype turned up many times. This sequence joins TRBV5-1 and TRBJ2-7, with D possibly being TRBD1 (5 bases). Germline V gene lookup returns CDR1 SGHRS and CDR2 YFSETQ. The CDR3 is 15 residues long. V gave up 1 base and J gave up 3 bases, with 14 bases separating them. The CDR3 sequence: CASSLSSGANYEQYF. The CDR3 DNA reads TGCGCCAGCAGCTTGAGCTCTGGGGCCAACTACGAGCAGTACTTC.

A few counts support this clonotype. This sequence may be a read error, since a much larger clone differs from it by one base. This CDR3 fails to terminate in the conserved phenylalanine or tryptophan, so it likely reflects a read error. The chain joins TRBV5-1 to TRBJ2-3; 9 bases are a match to TRBD1. Germline V lookup: CDR1 SGHRS, CDR2 YFSETQ. The CDR3 runs to 15 residues. The ends lost 0 bases at V and 3 bases at J; junction bases unmatched: 2. CDR3 loop: CASSLVGQGTDTQYS. CDR3 nucleotide sequence: TGCGCCAGCAGCTTGGTGGGACAGGGAACAGATACGCAGTATTCT.

This clonotype has just a few counts. The rearrangement joins TRBV6-1 to TRBJ1-6; no clear D. Germline-derived CDR1 and CDR2 are MNHNS and SASEGT. V was trimmed by 1 base and J by 8 bases, leaving 6 bases between them. The CDR3 length is 13 residues. The CDR3 DNA follows: TGTGCCAGCAGTGAAGTCGAGGATTCACCCCTCCACTTT. This gives the protein CASSEVEDSPLHF.

This clonotype was counted ten times or more. The V gene is TRBV7-2, the J gene TRBJ2-2; D possibly uses TRBD1 or TRBD2 (5 bases each). Germline V CDR1 and CDR2: SGHTA, FQGNSA. Between the trimmed V and J ends, which lost 5 bases and 3 bases, there was a span of 13 bases. This CDR3 is 15 amino acids long. CDR3 coding DNA: TGTGCCAGCAGCCAAGGGACGGCTCACACCGGGGAGCTGTTTTTT. Translated, it gives CASSQGTAHTGELFF.

This clonotype was detected ten times or more. This chain joins TRBV10-3 and TRBJ1-1; the D is unclear. Trimming took 0 bases from V and 1 from J, leaving 9 bases between them. The CDR3 has 15 amino acids. Per germline, CDR1 ENHRY and CDR2 SYGVKD. CDR3 protein: CAISESATANTEAFF. In DNA form, the CDR3 reads TGTGCCATCAGTGAGTCTGCGACGGCGAACACTGAAGCTTTCTTT.